This entry lists 12 T cell receptor beta chains sequenced from one sample in a study of shared clonotypes between healthy human individuals (dated by TCRdb to 2018 to 2021). The library came from the immunoSEQ multiplex PCR assay. TCRdb provides this immuneACCESS table in a form limited to in-frame rearrangements. Some clones are lacking; in checked studies, under half of them reflect an unresolved V gene, and why the rest are absent is not known. This sample gives a few million clones in total; just over 90% of them show up just once. The ten top clones hold roughly 0.14% of the sample. The source material was naive CD4+ T cells sorted from blood. The sample's cell subset or site label, in plain terms: CD45RA+ positively selected. These TCRs come from a man between 18 and 35 years old in good health.

Notes on this clone: Other DNA sequences in the sample encode the same CDR3. The chain carries TRBV7-2 and TRBJ2-7, with D unclear. The germline CDR1 and CDR2 sequences are SGHTA and FQGNSA. CDR3 length: 12 amino acids. The germline V and J ends were trimmed by 0 bases and 3 bases, with 3 bases remaining between them. In DNA, the CDR3 is TGTGCCAGCAGCTTAGCGCACTACGAGCAGTACTTC. It codes for CASSLAHYEQYF.

The chain recombines TRBV5-4 with TRBJ2-3, with 12 bases fitting TRBD2. Per the germline V gene, CDR1 is SGHNT and CDR2 is YYREEE (reference sequence). The CDR3 totals 16 residues. Trimming took 3 bases from V and 5 from J; bases not matched to a gene: 7. CDR3 nucleotides: TGTGCCAGCAGCTCTCGACTAGCGGGAGTCGTAGATACGCAGTATTTT. Its translation: CASSSRLAGVVDTQYF.

The rearrangement joins TRBV5-4 to TRBJ1-2; 8 positions match TRBD1. The CDR3 has 17 residues. CDR1 and CDR2 from the germline V gene are SGHNT and YYREEE (reference sequence). V shed 4 bases, J shed 5 bases, and the junction held 16 bases outside the gene matches. CDR3 in DNA: TGTGCCAGCAGCCCCGAGGGCACAGGGGGTAGCCTGTATGGCTACACCTTC. Translation gives CASSPEGTGGSLYGYTF.

The chain combines TRBV5-1 with TRBJ2-6; 7 bases are shared with TRBD2. The length of the CDR3 is 16 residues. Germline CDR1 SGHRS, CDR2 YFSETQ. J lost 1 base, V lost 0 bases, and 1 base had no gene match. The CDR3 DNA reads TGCGCCAGCAGCTTGGGACTAGCTTCTGGGGCCAACGTCCTGACTTTC. Its translation is CASSLGLASGANVLTF.

The chain employs TRBV6-5 and TRBJ2-7; 10 bases agree with TRBD1. The length of the CDR3 is 15 residues. Germline CDR1 reads MNHEY; CDR2 reads SVGAGI. Trimming cost V 6 bases and J 2 bases; bases outside gene matches: 7. CDR3 in amino acids: CASRDGQGGPYEQYF. The CDR3 nucleotides are TGTGCCAGCAGGGATGGACAGGGGGGTCCCTACGAGCAGTACTTC.

J is TRBJ2-4 and V is TRBV6-1; 10 nucleotides agree with TRBD1. This CDR3 comprises 16 residues. Germline CDR1 reads MNHNS; CDR2 reads SASEGT. V shed 4 bases and J 9 bases; nucleotides not matched to a gene: 12. This chain's CDR3 is CASSAHPDRGFSIQYF. The DNA for the CDR3 is TGTGCCAGCAGTGCCCACCCGGACAGGGGGTTTAGCATTCAGTACTTC.

The CDR3 DNA reads TGCGCCAGCAGCCAAGAGTCCGGGACAGGGGGCGAAACGGGCTACACCTTC. This encodes CASSQESGTGGETGYTF. J is TRBJ1-2 and V is TRBV4-3; 12 bases match TRBD1. Losses at the gene ends were 0 bases for V and 8 bases for J; bases not matched to a gene: 10. The germline CDR1 and CDR2 sequences are LGHNA and YSLEER. This CDR3 is 17 amino acids long.

This chain connects TRBV7-3 to TRBJ2-2, with D possibly called TRBD1 or TRBD2 (6 bases each). The CDR3 contains 15 residues. Germline assignment: CDR1 SGHTA and CDR2 FQGTGA. V lost 0 bases, J lost 7 bases, and 12 bases lay in between. The CDR3 sequence is CASSLTPGADGELFF. Here the CDR3 DNA reads TGTGCCAGCAGCTTAACGCCGGGGGCCGACGGGGAGCTGTTTTTT. The variable domain in full, completed from reference TRBV7-3 and TRBJ2-2, reads GAGVSQTPSNKVTEKGKYVELRCDPISGHTALYWYRQSLGQGPEFLIYFQGTGAADDSGLPNDRFFAVRPEGSVSTLKIQRTERGDSAVYLCASSLTPGADGELFFGEGSRLTVL.

This chain connects TRBV7-2 to TRBJ2-3; D gene unclear. Trimming removed 3 bases from V and 2 bases from J, with 12 bases in between. The CDR3 spans 15 residues. Germline V gene data show CDR1 as SGHTA and CDR2 as FQGNSA. CDR3 sequence reads: CASSFAPGYTDTQYF. The CDR3 DNA reads TGTGCCAGCAGCTTCGCCCCCGGGTACACAGATACGCAGTATTTT.

The V gene is TRBV28, the J gene TRBJ2-7, with D maybe TRBD1 (6 bases). Trimming took off 5 bases at V and 7 bases at J, with 15 bases between the two ends. Per germline, CDR1 MDHEN and CDR2 SYDVKM. The CDR3 sequence is 13 residues long. In DNA form, the CDR3 reads TGTGCCAGCAGTCCCCATGGGGGCGGTGAGCAGTACTTC. It specifies CASSPHGGGEQYF.

The J gene is TRBJ1-1, the V gene TRBV19, with 7 bases matching TRBD1. CDR3 length: 15 residues. The trim removed 3 bases at V and 4 bases at J, leaving 8 bases unmatched. CDR1 LNHDA and CDR2 SQIVND come from the germline V gene (reference sequence). CDR3 DNA: TGTGCCAGTAGTATGACAGGGCCAAGGAGCACTGAAGCTTTCTTT. Translating gives CASSMTGPRSTEAFF.

Details on this clone: Other DNA sequences within the sample encode an identical CDR3. The chain employs TRBV7-2 and TRBJ2-7; D remains unclear. Germline CDR1 and CDR2: SGHTA and FQGNSA. The CDR3 loop spans 13 amino acids. Trimming removed 0 bases at V and 3 bases at J, with 6 bases between. The CDR3 DNA is TGTGCCAGCAGCTTAGCAAGGGACTACGAGCAGTACTTC. Translating gives CASSLARDYEQYF.